The count of the clone carrying this T cell receptor (beta chain) is one. Its target is unknown. This specimen comes from a study of shared clonotypes between healthy human individuals. Across the study: The cohort had two women and a few men, ages 18 to 49. General observations from the study: At large depth, rarefaction still showed sorted-subset sequencing to be incomplete.

It was 200 ng DNA, 28,000 or so T cell genomes, that sorted-subset replicate PCRs used. Profiled with immunoSEQ multiplex PCR; TCRdb holds only in-frame clones, not every one. The table includes approximately 2.3 million clones, approximately 93% detected once. The CDR3 totals 11 residues. Trimming cost V 2 bases and J 6 bases, with 8 bases left between them. Germline CDR1 reads DFQATT; CDR2 reads SNEGSKA (reference sequence). The clonotype was recovered from a man younger than 35 in good health. Some clones in this sample may be carry-over from other donors' samples. This chain joins TRBV20-1 and TRBJ2-7; D perhaps matches TRBD1 (5 bases). Source material: naive CD4+ T cells from PBMCs. Regarding subset: CD45RA+ positively selected. The CDR3: CSARWGREQYF. The CDR3 DNA reads as TGCAGTGCTAGATGGGGCCGCGAGCAGTACTTC.